This TCR beta chain was profiled in a study of prognosis after radiotherapy for stage I lung cancer. Study overall: Medically, all non-small cell lung cancer patients were deemed inoperable.

Template was genomic DNA; TCR beta CDR3 amplified in two multiplex PCR rounds. Round one of PCR was performed, and it used primers specific to each TRBV and TRBJ gene. TCRdb ran MiXCR on the multiplex PCR reads and lists one entry per CDR3 protein. Of around 31,000 distinct CDR3 sequences listed, 40% to 50% are singletons. The length of the CDR3 is 14 residues. Germline V lookup: CDR1 SEHNR, CDR2 FQNEAQ (reference sequence). V was shortened by 5 bases and J by 6 bases, with 14 bases between the two germline ends. The sample holds a few counts of this clonotype. This is likely an artifact of a read error, given a far larger clone one base away.

The sample was PBMCs, taken before or after stereotactic body radiation therapy (not recorded which). The rearrangement joins TRBV7-9 to TRBJ1-3, with unresolved D. This TCR derives from a donor aged 50 or older with non-small cell lung cancer. The CDR3 DNA follows: TGTGCCAGCAGCCCGAGGACGGGCGTAAACACCATATATTTT. It specifies CASSPRTGVNTIYF. Complete variable domain (other parts from reference TRBV7-9 and TRBJ1-3): DTGVSQNPRHKITKRGQNVTFRCDPISEHNRLYWYRQTLGQGPEFLTYFQNEAQLEKSRLLSDRFSAERPKGSFSTLEIQRTEQGDSAMYLCASSPRTGVNTIYFGEGSWLTVV.